The T cell receptor (beta chain) under discussion was sequenced for a study of CDR3 diversity in severe acne. TCRdb analysed the PCR reads with MiXCR anew, one entry per CDR3 protein. The sample has more than 70,000 distinct CDR3 sequences, around 47% seen once. In this sample, this clonotype turned up a few times. The sample comprised blood. The receptor's source is a male donor with severe acne vulgaris.

Here the CDR3 DNA reads TGTGCCAGCAGTCCGGGACCGCGCAATCAGCCCCAGCATTTT. As protein: CASSPGPRNQPQHF. This chain uses TRBV9 with TRBJ1-5, with D perhaps TRBD1 (5 bases). Germline CDR1 SGDLS, CDR2 YYNGEE. Trimming stripped 5 bases from V and 2 bases from J, with 11 bases between. The CDR3 spans 14 residues. Using reference TRBV9 and TRBJ1-5 for the parts outside the CDR3, the full variable domain is DSGVTQTPKHLITATGQRVTLRCSPRSGDLSVYWYQQSLDQGLQFLIQYYNGEERAKGNILERFSAQQFPDLHSELNLSSLELGDSALYFCASSPGPRNQPQHFGDGTRLSIL.